This T cell receptor (beta chain) was profiled in a study of T cell responses to AZD1222 COVID-19 vaccine. V lost 1 base, J lost 3 bases, and 8 bases stayed unmatched. This CDR3 is 15 amino acids long. Germline loops: CDR1 GTSNPN, CDR2 SVGIG (reference sequence). TCRdb's table, derived via immunoSEQ multiplex PCR, lists solely in-frame clones and lacks some. Of some 200,000 clones in the sample, 85% to 95% were seen once. The rearrangement joins TRBV30 to TRBJ1-2, with 7 bases aligning to TRBD1. This clonotype was sampled from an adult in good health. This material consisted of peripheral blood, taken on day 0 of AZD1222 vaccination. The CDR3 sequence: CAWSDDRDSHYGYTF. The CDR3 DNA reads TGTGCCTGGAGTGATGACAGGGATTCCCACTATGGCTACACCTTC.